This T cell receptor (beta chain) comes out of a study of cytomegalovirus exposure and HLA in healthy donors. The V and J ends lost 5 bases and 6 bases, in that order; junction bases with no gene match: 6. The CDR3 covers 14 residues. Germline loops: CDR1 SGHVS, CDR2 FQNEAQ. Vbeta (60) and Jbeta (13) primers were used in the PCR. Method: immunoSEQ multiplex PCR; TCRdb's copy keeps in-frame clones and lacks some. The data show 95,000 to 150,000 clones, with 83% seen just once and about 3.7% held by the top ten. Points on this clone: Its antigen is unknown.

Regarding the study as a whole: Using a false discovery rate of 0.05, a later analysis showed that 15,000 to 20,000 TCR beta sequences were associated with HLA alleles.

V gene TRBV7-8 combines with J gene TRBJ1-4; 7 bases fit TRBD1. Sequenced sample: PBMCs. The sequence was collected from a woman aged 40 to 50 in good health and CMV-seropositive. CDR3 bases: TGTGCCAGCAGCGCATGGGGGACAGATGAAAAACTGTTTTTT. Translated, it gives CASSAWGTDEKLFF.